These T cell receptor beta chains were read from a single sample in a study of T-cell memory formation after mild COVID-19. TCRdb reanalysed the 5' RACE reads using MiXCR and keeps one entry per CDR3 protein. The sample has around 440,000 distinct CDR3 sequences, 15% to 20% seen once. The sequencing sample was made of PBMCs or a T cell subset sorted from them (not recorded which). Receptor source: an adult woman who had mild COVID-19 (a few samples of this study predate the infection). Cell type and time point are not known. CDR3s include the opening cysteine and the closing phenylalanine or tryptophan. D genes are given only for firm matches. Not every row has a clone size; where given, it reads once, few, many or a size class.

cdr3_aa | cdr3_nt | j_call | d_call | v_call | clone_size
CASSVADSPEAFF | TGTGCCAGCAGCGTTGCGGACAGCCCTGAAGCTTTCTTT | TRBJ1-1 | NA | TRBV9 | few
CSAKTGTNLYEQYF | TGCAGTGCTAAAACCGGGACTAACCTCTACGAGCAGTACTTC | TRBJ2-7 | TRBD2 | TRBV20-1 | NA
CASSRWEGGVYEQYF | TGTGCCAGCAGCCGGTGGGAGGGAGGGGTCTACGAGCAGTACTTC | TRBJ2-7 | TRBD2 | TRBV2 | once
CASAPAQDQKMYEQYF | TGCGCCAGCGCACCCGCACAGGACCAAAAGATGTACGAGCAGTACTTC | TRBJ2-7 | NA | TRBV5-1 | few
CASSPGQARVGLERNEQFF | TGTGCCAGCAGCCCGGGACAGGCCCGTGTGGGACTAGAGAGGAATGAGCAGTTCTTC | TRBJ2-1 | NA | TRBV12-3/TRBV12-4 | NA
CSAWGSGNTIYF | TGCAGTGCTTGGGGTTCGGGAAACACCATATATTTT | TRBJ1-3 | NA | TRBV20-1 | few
CASSLVHFGYEQYF | TGTGCCAGCAGTTTAGTACATTTCGGCTACGAGCAGTACTTC | TRBJ2-7 | NA | TRBV12-3/TRBV12-4 | NA
CASSPDSDQETQYF | TGTGCCAGTTCCCCGGACAGTGACCAAGAGACCCAGTACTTC | TRBJ2-5 | NA | TRBV12-3/TRBV12-4 | NA
CASSPREGTGYEQYF | TGTGCCAGCAGCCCCCGAGAAGGGACGGGCTACGAGCAGTACTTC | TRBJ2-7 | NA | TRBV7-6 | few
CASRPPGDPAYEQYF | TGTGCCAGCAGGCCTCCGGGGGACCCCGCCTACGAGCAGTACTTC | TRBJ2-7 | NA | TRBV7-9 | few
CATSKRQGSYNEQFF | TGTGCCACCAGCAAAAGACAGGGGTCGTACAATGAGCAGTTCTTC | TRBJ2-1 | TRBD1 | TRBV15 | few
CASSFEGAGTEAFF | TGTGCCAGCAGCTTTGAGGGGGCAGGCACTGAAGCTTTCTTT | TRBJ1-1 | TRBD1 | TRBV7-2 | NA
CASSLGRTGVETQYF | TGTGCCAGCAGCTTAGGTCGGACAGGGGTTGAGACCCAGTACTTC | TRBJ2-5 | TRBD1 | TRBV11-2 | NA
CASSQEGRGPETQYF | TGCGCCAGCAGCCAAGAGGGCAGGGGGCCAGAGACCCAGTACTTC | TRBJ2-5 | TRBD1 | TRBV4-1 | NA
CASSEMTRTEAFF | TGTGCCAGCAGTGAGATGACTAGGACTGAAGCTTTCTTT | TRBJ1-1 | NA | TRBV6-1 | few
CASSLSGSLDPLDEQYF | TGTGCCAGCAGCTTAAGCGGGAGTTTGGACCCCCTCGACGAGCAGTACTTC | TRBJ2-7 | TRBD2 | TRBV7-9 | few
CASSLAAGQGYSPLHF | TGTGCCAGCAGTTTAGCCGCGGGACAGGGATATTCACCCCTCCACTTT | TRBJ1-6 | TRBD1 | TRBV6-5 | few
CASETGMNTEAFF | TGTGCCAGCGAGACAGGGATGAACACTGAAGCTTTCTTT | TRBJ1-1 | TRBD1 | TRBV6-6 | few
CASSMGQNNQPQHF | TGTGCCAGTAGTATGGGACAGAACAATCAGCCCCAGCATTTT | TRBJ1-5 | TRBD1 | TRBV19 | few
CASSLSRLGLASSYNEQFF | TGTGCCAGCAGTTTATCGCGGCTAGGGCTAGCGTCATCCTACAATGAGCAGTTCTTC | TRBJ2-1 | NA | TRBV27 | many
CASSLGSRAGMSTDTQYF | TGTGCCAGCAGCTTGGGGAGCCGCGCCGGGATGAGCACAGATACGCAGTATTTT | TRBJ2-3 | NA | TRBV5-5 | NA
CASSPLPGTGISGEKFF | TGTGCCAGCAGCCCACTGCCCGGGACAGGGATCTCGGGTGAGAAGTTCTTC | TRBJ2-1 | TRBD1 | TRBV12-3/TRBV12-4 | once
CASSPGPGETQYF | TGCGCCAGCAGCCCAGGACCCGGGGAGACCCAGTACTTC | TRBJ2-5 | NA | TRBV5-1 | few
CASSDNRGLSTEAFF | TGTGCCAGCAGCGATAACAGGGGGCTGAGCACTGAAGCTTTCTTT | TRBJ1-1 | TRBD1 | TRBV7-9 | NA
CSARGTGLYDF | TGCAGTGCTAGAGGAACAGGGTTATACGACTTC | TRBJ1-2 | NA | TRBV20-1 | NA
CASSPGGQGNYGYTF | TGTGCCAGCAGCCCAGGGGGACAGGGGAACTATGGCTACACCTTC | TRBJ1-2 | TRBD1 | TRBV7-9 | NA
CSARGGSVNTEAFF | TGCAGTGCTAGAGGGGGATCAGTGAACACTGAAGCTTTCTTT | TRBJ1-1 | NA | TRBV20-1 | NA
CASSAHIRENIQYF | TGCGCCAGCAGTGCACACATCAGGGAGAACATTCAGTACTTC | TRBJ2-4 | NA | TRBV23-1 | NA
CASSRPSGGRGNTQYF | TGTGCCAGCAGCCGTCCTAGCGGGGGTCGGGGAAATACGCAGTATTTT | TRBJ2-3 | TRBD2 | TRBV7-9 | NA
CASSFTGGGAKNIQYF | TGTGCCAGCAGTTTTACGGGAGGGGGTGCCAAAAACATTCAGTACTTC | TRBJ2-4 | TRBD2 | TRBV12-3/TRBV12-4 | few
CASSPGTGEMSEAFF | TGTGCCAGCAGTCCGGGGACAGGGGAGATGTCTGAAGCTTTCTTT | TRBJ1-1 | TRBD1 | TRBV27 | few
CASSSSGTSYETQYF | TGTGCCAGCAGCTCTAGCGGGACTAGTTATGAGACCCAGTACTTC | TRBJ2-5 | TRBD2 | TRBV7-2 | NA
CASSFEGNSPLHF | TGTGCCAGCAGTTTCGAGGGAAATTCACCCCTCCACTTT | TRBJ1-6 | NA | TRBV7-9 | few
CASSNSIQGGYTF | TGTGCCAGCAGTAACTCTATACAGGGTGGCTACACCTTC | TRBJ1-2 | NA | TRBV6-5 | few
CSATTGKAGNTIYF | TGCAGTGCCACCACAGGGAAGGCTGGAAACACCATATATTTT | TRBJ1-3 | NA | TRBV20-1 | NA
CAISGSGDNEQFF | TGTGCCATCAGTGGGTCAGGGGACAATGAGCAGTTCTTC | TRBJ2-1 | NA | TRBV10-3 | few
CASTPDREGVSPLHF | TGTGCCAGCACCCCCGACAGGGAGGGGGTCTCACCCCTCCACTTT | TRBJ1-6 | TRBD1 | TRBV6-5 | NA
CASRPGNSGTDTQYF | TGTGCCAGCAGACCCGGGAATTCTGGCACAGATACGCAGTATTTT | TRBJ2-3 | NA | TRBV6-5 | NA
CASSPGDRGLGEQYF | TGTGCCAGTAGTCCGGGGGACAGGGGGCTTGGCGAGCAGTACTTC | TRBJ2-7 | TRBD1 | TRBV19 | few
CAWSAGQGARTEAFF | TGTGCCTGGAGTGCGGGACAGGGGGCAAGGACTGAAGCTTTCTTT | TRBJ1-1 | TRBD1 | TRBV30 | NA
CAWSDYSNQPQHF | TGTGCCTGGTCCGACTATAGCAATCAGCCCCAGCATTTT | TRBJ1-5 | NA | TRBV30 | NA
CASSPPALPGQPQHF | TGTGCCAGCTCACCACCCGCTCTCCCCGGTCAGCCCCAGCATTTT | TRBJ1-5 | NA | TRBV18 | few
CATSRIPGDTQYF | TGTGCCACCTCTCGGATACCCGGAGATACGCAGTATTTT | TRBJ2-3 | NA | TRBV24-1 | NA
CASSPKGLAGGDTQYF | TGTGCCAGCAGCCCCAAAGGACTAGCGGGAGGGGATACGCAGTATTTT | TRBJ2-3 | TRBD2 | TRBV7-6 | NA
CASSLVTLQYF | TGTGCCAGCAGCTTAGTTACCCTGCAGTACTTC | TRBJ2-7 | NA | TRBV7-2 | NA
CASSLVQGGNSPLHF | TGTGCCAGCAGCTTAGTACAGGGGGGAAATTCACCCCTCCACTTT | TRBJ1-6 | TRBD1 | TRBV7-9 | NA
CASSRLTSGRQNEQFF | TGCGCCAGCAGTCGTCTTACTAGCGGGAGACAGAATGAGCAGTTCTTC | TRBJ2-1 | TRBD2 | TRBV5-1 | NA
CASRLTGWWARDTQYF | TGTGCCAGCAGGCTCACCGGTTGGTGGGCGCGAGATACGCAGTATTTT | TRBJ2-3 | NA | TRBV7-8 | once
CASSVDDGRGFNEQFF | TGTGCCAGCAGCGTAGATGACGGGAGAGGTTTCAATGAGCAGTTCTTC | TRBJ2-1 | NA | TRBV9 | few
CSARGLAMSEQFF | TGCAGTGCTAGGGGACTAGCGATGAGTGAGCAGTTCTTC | TRBJ2-1 | TRBD2 | TRBV20-1 | few
CSAVQGAGGELFF | TGCAGCGCCGTTCAGGGGGCTGGCGGGGAGCTGTTTTTT | TRBJ2-2 | TRBD1 | TRBV29-1 | NA